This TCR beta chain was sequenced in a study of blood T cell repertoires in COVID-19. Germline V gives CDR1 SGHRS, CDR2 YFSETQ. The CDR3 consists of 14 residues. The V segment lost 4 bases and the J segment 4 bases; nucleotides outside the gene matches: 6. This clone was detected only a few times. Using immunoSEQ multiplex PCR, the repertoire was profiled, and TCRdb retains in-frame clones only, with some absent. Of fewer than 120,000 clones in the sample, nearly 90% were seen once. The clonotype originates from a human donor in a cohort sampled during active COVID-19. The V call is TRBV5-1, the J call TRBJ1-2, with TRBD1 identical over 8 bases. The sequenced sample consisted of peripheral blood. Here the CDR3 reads CASSRGQAGYGYTF. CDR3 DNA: TGCGCCAGCAGCCGGGGACAGGCTGGCTATGGCTACACCTTC.